This note documents a single TCR beta chain sequence. Its antigen remains unknown. This entry belongs to a study of cytomegalovirus exposure and HLA in healthy donors. Study-wide findings and caveats: Researchers catalogued approximately 170 TCR beta chains as cytomegalovirus-associated. The tendency of first-cohort TCR clusters to co-occur in the 110 or so validation repertoires emerged from a later analysis.

Assay: immunoSEQ multiplex PCR; the TCRdb copy retains only in-frame clones and omits some. The profile shows tens of thousands of clones, approximately 95% of them singletons. The CDR3 has 15 residues. The germline V gene has CDR1 SGHRS and CDR2 YFSETQ. V lost 3 bases and J lost 4, with 15 bases in between. The TCR sequence derives from a woman aged 18-29 years in good health and CMV-seronegative. This sequence joins TRBV5-1 and TRBJ2-3, with D tentatively TRBD1 (6 bases). What was sequenced was PBMCs. CDR3 loop: CASSSQGSGSDTQYF. For the CDR3, the DNA is TGCGCCAGCAGCTCACAGGGATCTGGGTCAGATACGCAGTATTTT. The full variable domain, its missing parts supplied by reference TRBV5-1 and TRBJ2-3, is KAGVTQTPRYLIKTRGQQVTLSCSPISGHRSVSWYQQTPGQGLQFLFEYFSETQRNKGNFPGRFSGRQFSNSRSEMNVSTLELGDSALYLCASSSQGSGSDTQYFGPGTRLTVL.